The T cell receptor beta chain under discussion was sequenced for a study of human T cells and chemical hapten exposure. Time point denoted: patch test 3, about 24 weeks after DPC sensitization. Treatment denoted: therapeutic diphenylcyclopropenone sensitization with weekly scalp DPC. Source study methods: There were a median of around 96,000 TCRs per sample, with a range from roughly 20,000 to 690,600. MiXCR was run by TCRdb on the RACE reads, yielding one entry per CDR3 protein. TCRdb's processing, not the authors' own work, is the source of the V and J calls. The table records about 58,000 distinct CDR3 sequences, roughly an eighth of them present only once. In its sample, this clonotype was seen a few times. This CDR3 has 15 residues. CDR1 is SNHLY and CDR2 is FYNNEI in the germline V gene. V was shortened by 2 bases and J by 0 bases, with 11 bases between the two germline ends.

This sample comprised whole blood, obtained in connection with sensitization to the hapten diphenylcyclopropenone (DPC). V usage is TRBV2 and J usage is TRBJ2-7; the D is unclear. This sequence was found in a man aged 25-40 years with alopecia areata. Some clones in this sample may be carry-over from other donors' samples. The CDR3 is CASSEQSESSYEQYF. The DNA of the CDR3 is TGTGCCAGCAGTGAACAGTCCGAGAGCTCCTACGAGCAGTACTTC.